Below are 27 T cell receptor beta chains sequenced from a single sample in a study of identical twins. One entry per CDR3 protein, called by TCRdb with MiXCR from the 5' RACE reads. The data show around 280,000 distinct CDR3 sequences, more than 6.5% seen once. These data were also reused for a study on yellow fever vaccine responses in identical twins.

The sequenced sample consisted of memory (CD45RO+) T cells sorted from blood. The receptors stem from a woman aged 18-35 years in good health.

A few counts support this clonotype. J is TRBJ2-1 and V is TRBV10-3, with 13 bases matching TRBD2. From germline, CDR1 is ENHRY and CDR2 SYGVKD. Trimming took 0 bases from V and 13 from J; bases not matched to a gene: 6. This CDR3 spans 15 amino acids. Written as DNA, the CDR3 is TGTGCCATCAGTGAGTCAACTAGCGGGGGGGTACATCAGTTCTTC. Translated, it gives CAISESTSGGVHQFF.

The genes are TRBV2 and TRBJ2-2; possibly TRBD1 or TRBD2 for D (5 bases each). V gave up 5 bases and J gave up 6 bases, with 13 bases separating them. This CDR3 has 14 residues. Germline V gene sequence: CDR1 SNHLY, CDR2 FYNNEI. The CDR3 is CASSSRELSGELFF. CDR3 sequence (DNA): TGTGCCAGCAGTAGCAGGGAGCTCTCCGGGGAGCTGTTTTTT.

V and J are TRBV19 and TRBJ1-3, with TRBD1 as a possible D gene (5 bases). Germline V gene sequence: CDR1 LNHDA, CDR2 SQIVND (reference sequence). The V gene lost 9 bases and the J gene lost 4 bases, with 16 bases spanning the gap. This CDR3 has 14 residues. The CDR3 reads CASNTGSDGNTIYF. In DNA, the CDR3 is TGTGCCAGCAATACAGGTTCCGACGGAAACACCATATATTTT.

The chain recombines TRBV18 with TRBJ2-3; possible D gene TRBD2, 6 bases. Germline CDR1 reads KGHSH; CDR2 reads LQKENI. V was clipped by 5 bases and J by 2 bases, with 8 bases between them. The CDR3 consists of 13 residues. The CDR3 nucleotides read TGTGCCAGCTCAGGACTAATCACAGATACGCAGTATTTT. It is translated as CASSGLITDTQYF.

This clonotype was seen more than once but under ten times. The chain employs TRBV25-1 and TRBJ1-5; 7 bases are shared with TRBD1. This CDR3 is built from 16 residues. Germline V gene sequence: CDR1 MGHDK, CDR2 SYGVNS. V trimming: 3 bases; J trimming: 1 base; junction bases outside the gene matches: 6. The CDR3 reads CASSDGQGGSNQPQHF. In nucleotides, the CDR3 is TGTGCCAGCAGTGATGGCCAGGGGGGGAGCAATCAGCCCCAGCATTTT.

This clonotype appeared a few times. This rearrangement joins TRBV6-1 to TRBJ2-1, with TRBD2 identical over 9 bases. J was trimmed by 7 bases and V by 8 bases; bases with no gene match: 24. Germline CDR1 reads MNHNS; CDR2 reads SASEGT. This CDR3 is 19 amino acids long. The CDR3 is CASLPPLAGRRGGGNEQFF. The CDR3 coding sequence is TGTGCCAGCCTCCCCCCCCTAGCGGGAAGAAGGGGCGGGGGGAATGAGCAGTTCTTC.

This clonotype was observed at least ten times. The V call is TRBV15, the J call TRBJ2-2; the D is unclear. V was pared by 1 base and J by 0 bases, with 9 bases between. The CDR3 has 16 residues. Germline V gene data show CDR1 as LNHNV and CDR2 as YYDKDF (reference sequence). In DNA, the CDR3 is TGTGCCACCAGCAGAGGTTCGGACGCGAACACCGGGGAGCTGTTTTTT. It specifies CATSRGSDANTGELFF.

The chain joins TRBV11-2 to TRBJ2-7; D call uncertain. The CDR3 is 13 residues long. Germline CDR1 reads SGHAT; CDR2 reads FQNNGV. Trimming stripped 5 bases from V and 3 bases from J, with 11 bases between. The CDR3 DNA follows: TGTGCCAGCAGCCATAACGACGGCTACGAGCAGTACTTC. It specifies CASSHNDGYEQYF.

The chain links TRBV7-9 to TRBJ1-2, with 7 bases that match TRBD1. Germline assignment: CDR1 SEHNR and CDR2 FQNEAQ (reference sequence). This CDR3 is built from 13 residues. V trimming: 1 base; J trimming: 10 bases; junction bases outside the gene matches: 6. The CDR3 region is CASSLGTGPDYTF. The CDR3 DNA reads as TGTGCCAGCAGCTTAGGGACAGGACCAGACTACACCTTC.

This clonotype appeared many times. The V and J genes are TRBV4-1 and TRBJ1-1; D not resolved. Germline-derived CDR1 and CDR2 are MGHRA and YSYEKL. This CDR3 has 13 residues. V gave up 3 bases and J gave up 0 bases, with 5 bases separating them. CDR3: CASSQNVNTEAFF. As DNA, the CDR3 is TGCGCCAGCAGCCAGAACGTGAACACTGAAGCTTTCTTT.

The rearrangement links TRBV29-1 to TRBJ2-1; TRBD2 aligns across 11 bases. This CDR3 has 18 amino acids. The germline CDR1 and CDR2 sequences are SQVTM and ANQGSEA. J was trimmed by 4 bases and V by 6 bases; bases with no gene match: 17. CDR3 sequence (DNA): TGCAGCGTACGATTGTTGGCTAGCGGGGGGAATACGTACAATGAGCAGTTCTTC. Translating it yields CSVRLLASGGNTYNEQFF.

This clonotype was found many times. J is TRBJ2-3 and V is TRBV6-4; 10 bases match TRBD2. The CDR3 has 15 amino acids. V gave up 6 bases and J gave up 6 bases; unmatched junction bases: 9. Looked up from germline, CDR1 is MRHNA and CDR2 is SNTAGT. The CDR3 loop is CASSPLAGVGDTQYF. CDR3 in DNA: TGTGCCAGCAGCCCTCTAGCGGGAGTAGGGGATACGCAGTATTTT.

Only a few counts were recorded for this clonotype. The chain employs TRBV11-2 and TRBJ2-7, with D maybe TRBD1 (5 bases). Germline CDR1 and CDR2: SGHAT and FQNNGV. The CDR3 totals 15 residues. The V end lost 2 bases, the J end lost 1 base, and 12 bases lay between the germline ends. CDR3 sequence (DNA): TGTGCCAGCAGCTTATCGCAGGGTTCTTCCTACGAGCAGTACGTC. Residues: CASSLSQGSSYEQYV.

This clonotype has ten or more counts. The chain recombines TRBV5-1 with TRBJ2-1; TRBD2 aligns across 12 bases. Germline-derived CDR1 and CDR2 are SGHRS and YFSETQ. This CDR3 has 15 amino acids. After removal of 5 bases from V and 4 bases from J, the junction contained 4 bases not matched to a gene. This CDR3 reads CASSTTSGGYNEQFF. In nucleotides, the CDR3 is TGCGCCAGCAGTACGACTAGCGGGGGATACAATGAGCAGTTCTTC.

The chain links TRBV4-1 to TRBJ1-2, with D perhaps TRBD1 (6 bases). Germline values: CDR1 MGHRA, CDR2 YSYEKL. Between the trimmed V and J ends, which lost 1 base and 3 bases, there was a span of 12 bases. The CDR3 is 15 amino acids. The CDR3 DNA sequence: TGCGCCAGCAGCCAAGCGGACAGTCCCTACTATGGCTACACCTTC. This encodes CASSQADSPYYGYTF.

The CDR3 coding sequence is TGTGCCAGCAGCTCGAATGTCAAGGGACACCGGGACAGGGCCCCTAGGGAGCAGTACGTC. As protein: CASSSNVKGHRDRAPREQYV. The chain couples TRBV11-1 to TRBJ2-7, with 9 bases aligning to TRBD1. This CDR3 contains 20 residues. V dropped 4 bases and J dropped 7; count of bases not matched to a gene: 26. From germline, CDR1 is SGHAT and CDR2 FQDESV (reference sequence).

The table lists this clonotype with a few counts. The rearrangement uses TRBV24-1 and TRBJ1-1, with a tentative D call TRBD1 (5 bases). The germline V gene has CDR1 KGHDR and CDR2 SFDVKD. The CDR3 is 15 residues long. Trimming shortened V by 7 bases and J by 5 bases, and 19 bases separated the two germline ends. CDR3 loop: CATSHGGALGTEAFF. The CDR3 DNA follows: TGTGCCACCAGCCACGGTGGGGCGCTGGGGACTGAAGCTTTCTTT.

This chain connects TRBV7-2 to TRBJ2-5; D unresolved. Deletions cut 5 bases from V and 5 bases from J, with 18 bases between. The CDR3 has 15 amino acids. Germline loops: CDR1 SGHTA, CDR2 FQGNSA. The CDR3 sequence: CASSPETYLVETQYF. The CDR3 DNA follows: TGTGCCAGCAGCCCCGAAACCTACTTGGTCGAGACCCAGTACTTC.

The V gene is TRBV11-2, the J gene TRBJ2-1; the match to TRBD1 covers 7 bases. Germline-derived CDR1 and CDR2 are SGHAT and FQNNGV. The length of the CDR3 is 16 residues. Trimming removed 2 bases from V and 7 bases from J; junction bases left unmatched: 11. The CDR3 DNA sequence: TGTGCCAGCAGCTTAAAGTTGGCAGGGGGTGTGAATGAGCAGTTCTTC. Translation gives CASSLKLAGGVNEQFF.

This clonotype came up a few times. The gene calls are TRBV6-1 and TRBJ1-6; TRBD1 matches 7 bases. Germline CDR1 reads MNHNS; CDR2 reads SASEGT. The CDR3 is made up of 14 amino acids. V shed 6 bases and J 11 bases; nucleotides not matched to a gene: 10. The CDR3 region is CASRVGQVKTPLHF. As DNA, the CDR3 is TGTGCCAGCAGGGTCGGACAGGTCAAGACACCCCTCCACTTT.

CDR3 coding DNA: TGTGCCAGCAGTTACTCACGGGCGGAGGGGGCTGAAGCTTTCTTT. This translates into CASSYSRAEGAEAFF. The J gene is TRBJ1-1, the V gene TRBV6-5; D is perhaps TRBD1 (6 bases). The V and J ends lost 0 bases and 6 bases respectively, with 14 bases between them. Per germline, CDR1 MNHEY and CDR2 SVGAGI. This CDR3 has 15 residues.

This rearrangement joins TRBV27 to TRBJ2-3, with 7 bases lining up with TRBD2. The J segment lost 4 bases and the V segment lost 6 bases, leaving 7 bases of the junction unmatched. This CDR3 contains 14 residues. Germline V CDR1 and CDR2: MNHEY, SMNVEV (reference sequence). The CDR3 reads CASSLGRGADTQYF. In nucleotides, the CDR3 is TGTGCCAGCAGCTTAGGACGGGGGGCAGATACGCAGTATTTT.

This clonotype turned up a few times. V gene TRBV12-5 combines with J gene TRBJ1-5; D may be TRBD1 (5 bases). Germline V gene lookup returns CDR1 LGHNT and CDR2 FRNRAP. The V and J ends lost 6 bases and 5 bases respectively, with 14 bases between them. The CDR3 is 14 residues long. The CDR3 sequence is CASGPDRDHQPQHF. In nucleotides, the CDR3 is TGTGCTAGTGGCCCCGACAGAGACCATCAGCCCCAGCATTTT.

The chain recombines TRBV6-1 with TRBJ1-1, with TRBD1 as a possible D gene (6 bases). The CDR3 runs to 16 residues. Trimming left V 8 bases short and J 3 bases short, with 22 bases between. Germline CDR1 is MNHNS and CDR2 is SASEGT. CDR3 in DNA: TGTGCCAGCGAAACCCGGGGGGGGCGCAGGGACACTGAAGCTTTCTTT. This gives the protein CASETRGGRRDTEAFF.

V is TRBV12-3 or TRBV12-4 and J is TRBJ2-1; 8 positions match TRBD2. The CDR3 extends over 15 amino acids. The ends lost 5 bases at V and 1 base at J; junction bases unmatched: 4. As DNA, the CDR3 is TGTGCCAGCAGTACGGGGGGGCGTTCCTACAATGAGCAGTTCTTC. This encodes CASSTGGRSYNEQFF.

This clonotype was counted at least ten times. The chain has TRBV5-1 and TRBJ1-4; 7 nucleotides line up with TRBD1. Germline CDR1 and CDR2: SGHRS and YFSETQ. With V trimmed by 5 bases and J by 8 bases, 9 bases remained unmatched. The length of the CDR3 is 14 residues. Here the CDR3 DNA reads TGCGCCAGCAGATACGGACAGGCAGGCGAAAAACTGTTTTTT. Translation gives CASRYGQAGEKLFF.

This clonotype has just a few counts. The rearrangement links TRBV29-1 to TRBJ2-1; 14 bases align to TRBD2. Germline lookup yields CDR1 SQVTM and CDR2 ANQGSEA. J was trimmed by 0 bases and V by 1 base; bases with no gene match: 8. CDR3 length: 19 residues. The CDR3 nucleotides are TGCAGCGTTGAAGGGGTTGTGACTAGCGGGGGGGCCTCCTACAATGAGCAGTTCTTC. Encoded protein: CSVEGVVTSGGASYNEQFF.